These 9 T cell receptor beta chains came from one sample sequenced in a study of cytomegalovirus exposure and HLA in healthy donors. Here immunoSEQ multiplex PCR was the method, and the copy in TCRdb shows in-frame clones only, minus some. This table holds 250,000 or so clones, 90% found once. The sequenced sample consisted of PBMCs. The receptors were sampled from a woman younger than 30 in good health and CMV-seronegative.

The chain couples TRBV28 to TRBJ2-4; 9 positions match TRBD1. In germline, CDR1 is MDHEN, CDR2 SYDVKM. J lost 6 bases, V lost 0 bases, and 3 bases had no gene match. This CDR3 is built from 15 residues. The CDR3 DNA is TGTGCCAGCAGTTTATGGGGGGGACAGGGAAACATTCAGTACTTC. It translates to CASSLWGGQGNIQYF.

V usage is TRBV7-8 and J usage is TRBJ2-1, with 9 bases fitting TRBD2. Germline values: CDR1 SGHVS, CDR2 FQNEAQ. This CDR3 contains 15 residues. V lost 1 base to trimming and J lost 4 bases; unmatched junction nucleotides: 2. The CDR3 region has the DNA TGTGCCAGCAGCTTAGGTAGCGGGGGTTACAATGAGCAGTTCTTC. Its translation: CASSLGSGGYNEQFF.

This chain connects TRBV28 to TRBJ1-4, with D perhaps matching TRBD1 (6 bases). This CDR3 is built from 13 residues. V was trimmed by 3 bases and J by 6 bases, leaving 8 bases between them. The germline CDR1 and CDR2 sequences are MDHEN and SYDVKM. The CDR3, as DNA: TGTGCCAGCAGTTTTAGGACAGATGAAAAACTGTTTTTT. It yields the protein CASSFRTDEKLFF.

The V and J genes are TRBV5-6 and TRBJ2-1; D possibly corresponds to TRBD2 (6 bases). V was clipped by 5 bases and J by 5 bases, with 17 bases between them. Germline V gene lookup returns CDR1 SGHDT and CDR2 YYEEEE. The CDR3 length is 15 residues. The CDR3 is CASSGLAGMDNEQFF. CDR3 sequence (DNA): TGTGCCAGCAGTGGACTGGCGGGAATGGACAATGAGCAGTTCTTC.

The CDR3 nucleotides are TGTGCCAGCAGTTTTTTTCAGGGGTTGTACGAGCAGTACTTC. This gives the protein CASSFFQGLYEQYF. The gene calls are TRBV28 and TRBJ2-7; D is perhaps TRBD1 (6 bases). V dropped 3 bases and J dropped 4 bases, with 13 bases sitting between them. The CDR3 contains 14 residues. From germline, CDR1 is MDHEN and CDR2 SYDVKM.

This sequence joins TRBV28 and TRBJ1-1, with D possibly being TRBD1 (6 bases). Trimming removed 3 bases at V and 2 bases at J, with 13 bases between. This CDR3 comprises 15 residues. CDR1 and CDR2 (germline): MDHEN, SYDVKM. CDR3 sequence: CASSFGYRDNTEAFF. The CDR3 DNA reads as TGTGCCAGCAGTTTCGGGTACAGGGATAACACTGAAGCTTTCTTT.

The gene calls are TRBV30 and TRBJ1-3; a weak D match, TRBD1 (6 bases). The CDR3 is 15 amino acids. The V end was cut by 2 bases, the J end by 0 bases, with 11 bases between. Germline V lookup: CDR1 GTSNPN, CDR2 SVGIG (reference sequence). In nucleotides, the CDR3 is TGTGCCTGGAGTATGGGGACAAGCTCTGGAAACACCATATATTTT. Residues: CAWSMGTSSGNTIYF.

This clone was seen more than once but under ten times. This chain links TRBV5-1 with TRBJ2-7, with 8 bases matching TRBD1. The length of the CDR3 is 13 residues. Losses at the gene ends were 4 bases for V and 7 bases for J; bases not matched to a gene: 7. Germline V gene lookup returns CDR1 SGHRS and CDR2 YFSETQ. This chain's CDR3 is CASSAGTGGEQYV. The CDR3, as DNA: TGCGCCAGCAGCGCCGGGACAGGTGGGGAGCAGTACGTC.

Worth noting for this clone: Other nucleotide sequences from this sample produce the same CDR3. The genes are TRBV6-5 and TRBJ1-1; D is possibly TRBD1 (5 bases). The germline CDR1 and CDR2 sequences are MNHEY and SVGAGI. CDR3 length: 14 residues. Trimming removed 0 bases from V and 5 bases from J, with 10 bases in between. The CDR3 DNA follows: TGTGCCAGCAGTTACTCGGGGGGAGGGACTGAAGCTTTCTTT. The encoded protein is CASSYSGGGTEAFF.